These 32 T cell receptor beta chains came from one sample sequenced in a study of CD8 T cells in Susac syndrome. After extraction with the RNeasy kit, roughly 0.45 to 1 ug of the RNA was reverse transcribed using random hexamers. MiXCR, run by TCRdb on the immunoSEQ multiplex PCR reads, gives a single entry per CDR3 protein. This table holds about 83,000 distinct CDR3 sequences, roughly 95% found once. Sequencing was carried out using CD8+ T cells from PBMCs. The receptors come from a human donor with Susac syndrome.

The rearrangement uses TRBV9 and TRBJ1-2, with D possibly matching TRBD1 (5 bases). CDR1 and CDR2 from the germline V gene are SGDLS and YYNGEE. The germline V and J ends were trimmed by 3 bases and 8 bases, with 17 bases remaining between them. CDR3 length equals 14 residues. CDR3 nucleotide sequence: TGTGCCAGCAGCGGGGGGATTCAACGGTTCGGCTACACCTTC. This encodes CASSGGIQRFGYTF.

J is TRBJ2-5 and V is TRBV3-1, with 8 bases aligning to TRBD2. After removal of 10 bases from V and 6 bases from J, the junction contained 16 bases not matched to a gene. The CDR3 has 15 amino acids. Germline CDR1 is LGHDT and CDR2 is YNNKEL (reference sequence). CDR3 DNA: TGTGCCACCGGGCTACCGGGACTAGGATCACAGACCCAGTACTTC. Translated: CATGLPGLGSQTQYF.

The CDR3 sequence: CAISESGSLGETQYF. Written as DNA, the CDR3 is TGTGCCATCAGTGAGTCGGGCAGCCTGGGGGAGACCCAGTACTTC. The chain carries TRBV10-3 and TRBJ2-5; D gene unclear. The germline CDR1 and CDR2 sequences are ENHRY and SYGVKD. CDR3 length: 15 amino acids. Trimming shortened V by 0 bases and J by 5 bases, and 13 bases separated the two germline ends.

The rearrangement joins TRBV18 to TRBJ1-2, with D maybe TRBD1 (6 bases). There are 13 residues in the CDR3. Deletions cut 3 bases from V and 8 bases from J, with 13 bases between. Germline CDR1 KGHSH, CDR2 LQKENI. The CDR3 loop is CASSPVGQHGYTF. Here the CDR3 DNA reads TGTGCCAGCTCACCGGTAGGACAGCACGGCTACACCTTC.

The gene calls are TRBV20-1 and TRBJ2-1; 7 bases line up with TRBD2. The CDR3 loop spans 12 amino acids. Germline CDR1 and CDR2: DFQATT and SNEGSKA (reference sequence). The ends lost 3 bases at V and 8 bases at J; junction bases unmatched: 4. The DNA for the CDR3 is TGCAGTGCTAGGGCTAGCGGTTATGAGCAGTTCTTC. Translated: CSARASGYEQFF.

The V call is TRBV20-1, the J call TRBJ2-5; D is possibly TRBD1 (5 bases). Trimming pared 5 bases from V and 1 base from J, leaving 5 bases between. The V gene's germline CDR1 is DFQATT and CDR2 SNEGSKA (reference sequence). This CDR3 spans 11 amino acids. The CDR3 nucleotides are TGCAGTGCTGACAGCCAAGAGACCCAGTACTTC. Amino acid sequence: CSADSQETQYF.

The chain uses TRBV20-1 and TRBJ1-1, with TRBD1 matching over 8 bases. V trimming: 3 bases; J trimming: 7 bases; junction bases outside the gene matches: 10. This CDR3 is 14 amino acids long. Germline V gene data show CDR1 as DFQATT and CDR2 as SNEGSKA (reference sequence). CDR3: CSAREQGDINEAFF. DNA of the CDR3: TGCAGTGCTAGGGAACAGGGGGACATAAATGAAGCTTTCTTT.

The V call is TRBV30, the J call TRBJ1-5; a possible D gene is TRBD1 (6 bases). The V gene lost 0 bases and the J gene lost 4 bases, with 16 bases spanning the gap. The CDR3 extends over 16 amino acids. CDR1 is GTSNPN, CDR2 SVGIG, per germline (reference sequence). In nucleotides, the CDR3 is TGTGCCTGGAGTGTACAGAGGACAGCCCAAAATCAGCCCCAGCATTTT. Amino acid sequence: CAWSVQRTAQNQPQHF.

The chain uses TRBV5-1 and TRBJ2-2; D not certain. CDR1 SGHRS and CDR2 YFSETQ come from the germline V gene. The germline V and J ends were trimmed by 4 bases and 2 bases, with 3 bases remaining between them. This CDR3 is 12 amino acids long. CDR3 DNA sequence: TGCGCCAGCAGCATCAACACCGGGGAGCTGTTTTTT. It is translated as CASSINTGELFF. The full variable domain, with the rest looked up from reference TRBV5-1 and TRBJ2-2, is KAGVTQTPRYLIKTRGQQVTLSCSPISGHRSVSWYQQTPGQGLQFLFEYFSETQRNKGNFPGRFSGRQFSNSRSEMNVSTLELGDSALYLCASSINTGELFFGEGSRLTVL.

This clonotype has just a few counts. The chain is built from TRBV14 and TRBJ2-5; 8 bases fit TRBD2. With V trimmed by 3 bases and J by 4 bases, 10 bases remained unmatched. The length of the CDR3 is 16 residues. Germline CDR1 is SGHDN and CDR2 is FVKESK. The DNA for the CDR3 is TGTGCCAGCAGCCACGACAAGCGGGAGCTGGGAGAGACCCAGTACTTC. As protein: CASSHDKRELGETQYF.

The CDR3 is CSAATTGSNQPQHF. The CDR3 DNA follows: TGCAGTGCTGCCACGACAGGGAGTAATCAGCCCCAGCATTTT. The rearrangement links TRBV20-1 to TRBJ1-5, with 7 bases lining up with TRBD1. Germline CDR1 and CDR2: DFQATT and SNEGSKA (reference sequence). V lost 5 bases and J lost 4; bases outside the gene matches: 8. The CDR3 contains 14 residues.

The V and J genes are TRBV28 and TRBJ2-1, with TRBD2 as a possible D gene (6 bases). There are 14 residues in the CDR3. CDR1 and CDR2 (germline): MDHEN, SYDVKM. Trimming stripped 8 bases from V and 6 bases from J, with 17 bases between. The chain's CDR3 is CASWGVRTANEQFF. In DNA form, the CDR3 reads TGTGCCAGCTGGGGGGTTCGGACCGCCAATGAGCAGTTCTTC. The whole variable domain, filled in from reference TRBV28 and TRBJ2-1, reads DVKVTQSSRYLVKRTGEKVFLECVQDMDHENMFWYRQDPGLGLRLIYFSYDVKMKEKGDIPEGYSVSREKKERFSLILESASTNQTSMYLCASWGVRTANEQFFGPGTRLTVL.

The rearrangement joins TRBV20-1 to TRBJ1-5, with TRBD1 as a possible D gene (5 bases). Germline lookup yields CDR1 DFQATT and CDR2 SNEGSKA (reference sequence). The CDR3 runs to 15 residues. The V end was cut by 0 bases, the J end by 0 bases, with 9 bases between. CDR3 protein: CSARDSGSSNQPQHF. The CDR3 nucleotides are TGCAGTGCTAGAGATTCAGGGAGTAGCAATCAGCCCCAGCATTTT.

CDR3 bases: TGTGCCAGCAGCCCCCGAGTATTTAGCTTAGGTGAGCAGTTCTTC. This gives the protein CASSPRVFSLGEQFF. The V and J genes are TRBV4-2 and TRBJ2-1; D remains ambiguous. CDR3 length: 15 residues. From germline, CDR1 is LGHNA and CDR2 YNFKEQ. With 4 bases removed from V and 9 bases from J, the gap between germline ends came to 19 bases.

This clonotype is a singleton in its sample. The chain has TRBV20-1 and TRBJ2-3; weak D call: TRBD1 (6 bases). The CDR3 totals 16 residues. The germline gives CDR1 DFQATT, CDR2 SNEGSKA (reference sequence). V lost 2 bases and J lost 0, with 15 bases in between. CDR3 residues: CSARFARDISTDTQYF. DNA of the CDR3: TGCAGTGCTAGATTCGCCCGGGACATAAGCACAGATACGCAGTATTTT.

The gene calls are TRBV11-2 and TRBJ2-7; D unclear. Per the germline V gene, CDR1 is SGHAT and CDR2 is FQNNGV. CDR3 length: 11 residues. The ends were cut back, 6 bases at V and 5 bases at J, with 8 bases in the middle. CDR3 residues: CASSLQNEQYF. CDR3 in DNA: TGTGCCAGCAGTCTTCAGAACGAGCAGTACTTC.

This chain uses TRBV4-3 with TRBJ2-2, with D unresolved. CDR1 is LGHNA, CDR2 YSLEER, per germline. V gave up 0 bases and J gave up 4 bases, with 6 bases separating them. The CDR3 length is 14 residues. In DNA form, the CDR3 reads TGCGCCAGCAGCCAAGATTCAGGCACCGGGGAGCTGTTTTTT. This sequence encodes CASSQDSGTGELFF.

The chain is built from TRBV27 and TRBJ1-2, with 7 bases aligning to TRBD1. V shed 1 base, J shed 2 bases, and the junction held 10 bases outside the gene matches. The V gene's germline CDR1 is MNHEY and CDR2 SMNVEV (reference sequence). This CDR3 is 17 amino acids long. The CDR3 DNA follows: TGTGCCAGCAGTTTATTCGGCAGGGGGACTGCAAACTATGGCTACACCTTC. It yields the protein CASSLFGRGTANYGYTF.

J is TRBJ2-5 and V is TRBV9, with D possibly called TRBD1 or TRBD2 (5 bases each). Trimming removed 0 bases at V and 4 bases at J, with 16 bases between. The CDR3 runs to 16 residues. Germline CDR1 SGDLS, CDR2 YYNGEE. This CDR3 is CASSVAGTPSRETQYF. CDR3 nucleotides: TGTGCCAGCAGCGTAGCCGGGACGCCGAGCAGAGAGACCCAGTACTTC.

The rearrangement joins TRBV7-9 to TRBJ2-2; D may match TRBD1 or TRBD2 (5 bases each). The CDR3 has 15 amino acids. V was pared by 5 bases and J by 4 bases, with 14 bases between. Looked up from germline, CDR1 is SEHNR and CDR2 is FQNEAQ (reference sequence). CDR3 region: CASSPVKGTTGELFF. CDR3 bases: TGTGCCAGCAGCCCCGTGAAGGGGACCACCGGGGAGCTGTTTTTT.

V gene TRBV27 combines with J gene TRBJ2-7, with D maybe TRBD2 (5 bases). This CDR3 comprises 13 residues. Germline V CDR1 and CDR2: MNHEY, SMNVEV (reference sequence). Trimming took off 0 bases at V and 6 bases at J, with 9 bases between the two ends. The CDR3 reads CASSLSPGGEQYV. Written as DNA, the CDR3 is TGTGCCAGCAGTTTATCGCCAGGAGGCGAGCAGTACGTC.

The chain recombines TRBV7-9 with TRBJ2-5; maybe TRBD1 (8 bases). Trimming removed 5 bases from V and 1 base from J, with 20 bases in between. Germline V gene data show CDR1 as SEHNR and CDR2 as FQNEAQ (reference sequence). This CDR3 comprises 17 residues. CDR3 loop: CASSPSGGTGFQETQYF. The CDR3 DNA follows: TGTGCCAGCAGCCCCTCCGGGGGGACAGGATTCCAAGAGACCCAGTACTTC.

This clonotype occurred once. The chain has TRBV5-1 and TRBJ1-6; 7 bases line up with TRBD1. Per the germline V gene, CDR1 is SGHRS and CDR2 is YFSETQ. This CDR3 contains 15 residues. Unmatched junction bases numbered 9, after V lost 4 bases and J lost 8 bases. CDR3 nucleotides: TGCGCCAGCAGCCTAGTGAGGGGGCTGGATTCACCCCTCCACTTT. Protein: CASSLVRGLDSPLHF.

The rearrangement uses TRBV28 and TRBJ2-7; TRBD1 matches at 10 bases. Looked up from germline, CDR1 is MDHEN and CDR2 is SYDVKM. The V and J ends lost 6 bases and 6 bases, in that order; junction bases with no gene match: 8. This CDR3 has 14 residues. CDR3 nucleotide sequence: TGTGCCAGCAGATCCGGACAGGGGGGTTCCGAGCAGTACTTC. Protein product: CASRSGQGGSEQYF.

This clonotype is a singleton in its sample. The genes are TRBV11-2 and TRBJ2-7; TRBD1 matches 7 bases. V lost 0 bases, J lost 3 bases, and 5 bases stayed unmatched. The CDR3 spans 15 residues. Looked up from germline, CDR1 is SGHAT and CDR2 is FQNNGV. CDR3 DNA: TGTGCCAGCAGCTTAGAGATCGGGGACAGCTACGAGCAGTACGTC. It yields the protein CASSLEIGDSYEQYV.

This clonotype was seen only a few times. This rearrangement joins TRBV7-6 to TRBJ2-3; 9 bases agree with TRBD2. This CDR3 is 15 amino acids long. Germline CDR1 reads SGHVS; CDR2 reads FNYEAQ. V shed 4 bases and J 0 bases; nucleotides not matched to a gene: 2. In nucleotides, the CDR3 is TGTGCCAGCAGCTCCGGGACTAGCAGCACAGATACGCAGTATTTT. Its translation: CASSSGTSSTDTQYF. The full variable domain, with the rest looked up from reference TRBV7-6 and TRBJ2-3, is GAGVSQSPRYKVTKRGQDVALRCDPISGHVSLYWYRQALGQGPEFLTYFNYEAQQDKSGLPNDRFSAERPEGSISTLTIQRTEQRDSAMYRCASSSGTSSTDTQYFGPGTRLTVL.

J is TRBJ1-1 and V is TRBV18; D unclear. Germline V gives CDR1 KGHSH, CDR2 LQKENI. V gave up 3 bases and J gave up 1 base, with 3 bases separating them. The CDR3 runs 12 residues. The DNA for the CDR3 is TGTGCCAGCTCACCGCAGAACACTGAAGCTTTCTTT. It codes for CASSPQNTEAFF.

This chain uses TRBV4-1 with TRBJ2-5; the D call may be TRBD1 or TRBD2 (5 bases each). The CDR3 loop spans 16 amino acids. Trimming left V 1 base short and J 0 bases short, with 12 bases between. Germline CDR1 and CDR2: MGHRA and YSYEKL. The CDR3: CASSQGTGTDQETQYF. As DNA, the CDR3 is TGCGCCAGCAGCCAAGGAACCGGGACGGACCAAGAGACCCAGTACTTC.

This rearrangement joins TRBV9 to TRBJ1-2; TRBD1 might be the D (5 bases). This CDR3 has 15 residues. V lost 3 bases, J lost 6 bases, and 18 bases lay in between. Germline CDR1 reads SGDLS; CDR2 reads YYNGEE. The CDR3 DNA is TGTGCCAGCAGCGCCGGGGCCGGGAGTACTGATGGCTACACCTTC. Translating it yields CASSAGAGSTDGYTF.

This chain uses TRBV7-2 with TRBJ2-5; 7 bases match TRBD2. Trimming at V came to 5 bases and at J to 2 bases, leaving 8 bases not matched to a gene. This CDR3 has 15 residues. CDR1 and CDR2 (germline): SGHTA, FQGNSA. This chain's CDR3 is CASSLSGTKQETQYF. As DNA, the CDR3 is TGTGCCAGCAGCCTTTCCGGGACTAAACAAGAGACCCAGTACTTC.

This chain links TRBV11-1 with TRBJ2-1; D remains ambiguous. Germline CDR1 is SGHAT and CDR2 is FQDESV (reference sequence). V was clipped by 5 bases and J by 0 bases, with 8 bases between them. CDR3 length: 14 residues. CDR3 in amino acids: CASSPLSSYNEQFF. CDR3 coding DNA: TGTGCCAGCAGCCCCTTAAGCTCCTACAATGAGCAGTTCTTC. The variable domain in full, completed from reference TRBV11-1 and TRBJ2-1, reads EAEVAQSPRYKITEKSQAVAFWCDPISGHATLYWYRQILGQGPELLVQFQDESVVDDSQLPKDRFSAERLKGVDSTLKIQPAELGDSAMYLCASSPLSSYNEQFFGPGTRLTVL.

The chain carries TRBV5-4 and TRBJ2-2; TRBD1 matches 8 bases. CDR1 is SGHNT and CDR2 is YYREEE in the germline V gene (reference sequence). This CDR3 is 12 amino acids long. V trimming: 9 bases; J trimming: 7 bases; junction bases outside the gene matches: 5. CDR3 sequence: CATGQGDGELFF. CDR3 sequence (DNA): TGTGCCACCGGACAGGGTGACGGGGAGCTGTTTTTT.